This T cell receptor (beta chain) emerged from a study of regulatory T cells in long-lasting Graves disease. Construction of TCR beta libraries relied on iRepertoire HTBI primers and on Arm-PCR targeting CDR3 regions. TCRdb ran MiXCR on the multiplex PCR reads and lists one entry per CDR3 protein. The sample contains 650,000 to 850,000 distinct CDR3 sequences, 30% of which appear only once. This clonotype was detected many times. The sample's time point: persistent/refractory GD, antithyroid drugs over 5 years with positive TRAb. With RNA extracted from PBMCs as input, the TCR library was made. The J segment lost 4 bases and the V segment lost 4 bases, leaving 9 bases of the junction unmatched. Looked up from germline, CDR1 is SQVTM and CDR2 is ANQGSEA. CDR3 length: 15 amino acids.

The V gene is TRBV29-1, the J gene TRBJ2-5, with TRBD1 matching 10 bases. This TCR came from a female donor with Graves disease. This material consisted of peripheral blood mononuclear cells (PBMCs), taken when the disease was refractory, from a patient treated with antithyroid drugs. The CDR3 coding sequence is TGCAGCGTTGGGGGCCGGACAGGGGGTGGAGAGACCCAGTACTTC. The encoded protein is CSVGGRTGGGETQYF.